The 32 T cell receptor beta chains below come from one sample, sequenced in a study of cytomegalovirus exposure and HLA in healthy donors. PCR primers comprised 60 Vbeta and 13 Jbeta primers. Profiled with immunoSEQ multiplex PCR; TCRdb holds only in-frame clones, not every one. The table has 130,000 to 150,000 clones, 75% to 85% seen once; the top ten hold 4.5%. Material for sequencing was PBMCs. The receptors come from a man aged 40-49 years in good health and CMV-seronegative.

This chain connects TRBV5-8 to TRBJ2-1, with D possibly being TRBD2 (5 bases). Germline assignment: CDR1 SGHTS and CDR2 YDEGEE. Trimming stripped 0 bases from V and 3 bases from J, with 10 bases between. CDR3 length: 15 residues. CDR3 region: CASSLGGFDYNEQFF. CDR3 bases: TGTGCCAGCAGCTTGGGCGGGTTCGACTACAATGAGCAGTTCTTC. The whole variable domain, filled in from reference TRBV5-8 and TRBJ2-1, reads EAGVTQSPTHLIKTRGQQATLRCSPISGHTSVYWYQQALGLGLQFLLWYDEGEERNRGNFPPRFSGRQFPNYSSELNVNALELEDSALYLCASSLGGFDYNEQFFGPGTRLTVL.

The chain recombines TRBV5-1 with TRBJ1-1; TRBD1 is a possible D gene (5 bases). V was shortened by 4 bases and J by 0 bases, with 13 bases between the two germline ends. The CDR3 extends over 15 amino acids. Germline values: CDR1 SGHRS, CDR2 YFSETQ. For the CDR3, the DNA is TGCGCCAGCAGCATGGAGGGCAGGGTGAACACTGAAGCTTTCTTT. Protein: CASSMEGRVNTEAFF. Variable domain in full (rest from reference TRBV5-1 and TRBJ1-1): KAGVTQTPRYLIKTRGQQVTLSCSPISGHRSVSWYQQTPGQGLQFLFEYFSETQRNKGNFPGRFSGRQFSNSRSEMNVSTLELGDSALYLCASSMEGRVNTEAFFGQGTRLTVV.

The genes are TRBV6-6 and TRBJ1-3, with TRBD1 identical over 7 bases. With 6 bases clipped from V and 0 bases from J, the junction kept 5 bases outside the gene matches. CDR3 size: 15 residues. Germline CDR1 and CDR2: MNHNY and SVGAGI (reference sequence). This chain's CDR3 is CASSNTGDSGNTIYF. The CDR3 DNA reads TGTGCCAGCAGCAATACAGGGGACTCTGGAAACACCATATATTTT.

This clone was detected only a few times. The chain recombines TRBV27 with TRBJ1-1, with D unclear. From germline, CDR1 is MNHEY and CDR2 SMNVEV (reference sequence). CDR3 size: 12 residues. Trimming took off 8 bases at V and 1 base at J, with 8 bases between the two ends. CDR3 nucleotide sequence: TGTGCCAGCCACACCTCGAACACTGAAGCTTTCTTT. Translation: CASHTSNTEAFF.

The chain couples TRBV5-1 to TRBJ1-3; a weak D match, TRBD1 (5 bases). The CDR3 extends over 16 amino acids. Germline assignment: CDR1 SGHRS and CDR2 YFSETQ. Between the trimmed V and J ends, which lost 3 bases and 1 base, there was a span of 14 bases. This CDR3 is CASSSGPGGSGNTIYF. The CDR3 DNA follows: TGCGCCAGCAGCTCCGGGCCCGGGGGGTCTGGAAACACCATATATTTT.

As for this clone: The same CDR3 can be traced to other DNA sequences in this sample. The chain is built from TRBV5-1 and TRBJ2-7; D unresolved. From germline, CDR1 is SGHRS and CDR2 YFSETQ. The V gene lost 3 bases and the J gene lost 3 bases, with 10 bases spanning the gap. The CDR3 consists of 13 residues. The CDR3 sequence is CASSSGFHYEQYF. The CDR3 DNA follows: TGCGCCAGCAGCTCCGGGTTCCACTACGAGCAGTACTTC.

The V and J genes are TRBV13 and TRBJ2-1; D is perhaps TRBD1 (5 bases). Deletions cut 5 bases from V and 9 bases from J, with 17 bases between. The V gene's germline CDR1 is PRHDT and CDR2 FYEKMQ (reference sequence). This CDR3 has 14 amino acids. CDR3 protein: CASSEDNLSVEQFF. CDR3 sequence (DNA): TGTGCCAGCAGCGAGGACAATCTAAGCGTTGAGCAGTTCTTC. Drawing the rest from reference TRBV13 and TRBJ2-1, the complete variable domain is AAGVIQSPRHLIKEKRETATLKCYPIPRHDTVYWYQQGPGQDPQFLISFYEKMQSDKGSIPDRFSAQQFSDYHSELNMSSLELGDSALYFCASSEDNLSVEQFFGPGTRLTVL.

The rearrangement links TRBV2 to TRBJ2-1; the match to TRBD2 covers 8 bases. This CDR3 is built from 15 residues. The trim removed 7 bases at V and 8 bases at J, leaving 13 bases unmatched. From germline, CDR1 is SNHLY and CDR2 FYNNEI. The CDR3 DNA reads as TGTGCCAGCACGGCGTTCGGAGCGGGGGCGGATGAGCAGTTCTTC. Translation: CASTAFGAGADEQFF. The full variable domain, with the rest looked up from reference TRBV2 and TRBJ2-1, is EPEVTQTPSHQVTQMGQEVILRCVPISNHLYFYWYRQILGQKVEFLVSFYNNEISEKSEIFDDQFSVERPDGSNFTLKIRSTKLEDSAMYFCASTAFGAGADEQFFGPGTRLTVL.

DNA for the CDR3: TGTGCCAGCAGTGAAGAGGTTGGCGGGGGGACGTATGGGGAGACCCAGTACTTC. Encoded protein: CASSEEVGGGTYGETQYF. The chain employs TRBV6-1 and TRBJ2-5; 8 bases are shared with TRBD2. CDR1 is MNHNS and CDR2 is SASEGT in the germline V gene. V trimming: 1 base; J trimming: 5 bases; junction bases outside the gene matches: 15. The CDR3 sequence is 18 residues long.

The sample holds one count of this clone. The V call is TRBV5-1, the J call TRBJ2-4; a possible D gene is TRBD1 (6 bases). The V and J ends lost 4 bases and 0 bases respectively, with 11 bases between them. CDR1 is SGHRS and CDR2 is YFSETQ in the germline V gene. This CDR3 has 15 residues. CDR3 amino acids: CASSPGHLAKNIQYF. CDR3 DNA sequence: TGCGCCAGCAGCCCGGGACACTTAGCCAAAAACATTCAGTACTTC. Drawing the rest from reference TRBV5-1 and TRBJ2-4, the complete variable domain is KAGVTQTPRYLIKTRGQQVTLSCSPISGHRSVSWYQQTPGQGLQFLFEYFSETQRNKGNFPGRFSGRQFSNSRSEMNVSTLELGDSALYLCASSPGHLAKNIQYFGAGTRLSVL.

In its sample, this clone was seen a few times. V is TRBV2 and J is TRBJ1-1; D remains ambiguous. The V end was cut by 3 bases, the J end by 5 bases, with 4 bases between. This CDR3 comprises 11 residues. Germline lookup yields CDR1 SNHLY and CDR2 FYNNEI. The CDR3 nucleotides are TGTGCCAGCAGTGAGCGTACTGAAGCTTTCTTT. Translating gives CASSERTEAFF.

This chain links TRBV9 with TRBJ1-3; 8 bases map to TRBD1. This CDR3 has 17 amino acids. Trimming removed 3 bases from V and 8 bases from J; junction bases left unmatched: 16. The germline V gene encodes CDR1 SGDLS and CDR2 YYNGEE. Here the CDR3 DNA reads TGTGCCAGCAGCGCCGACCCCAAAGGACAGGGTAGACACACCATATATTTT. This translates into CASSADPKGQGRHTIYF.

CDR3 sequence (DNA): TGTGCCAGCAGCTCGCCGGGGCTAGCGGTGAACACCGGGGAGCTGTTTTTT. This translates into CASSSPGLAVNTGELFF. This chain links TRBV9 with TRBJ2-2, with 7 nucleotides matching TRBD2. This CDR3 spans 17 amino acids. From germline, CDR1 is SGDLS and CDR2 YYNGEE. J lost 1 base, V lost 4 bases, and 10 bases had no gene match.

DNA for the CDR3: TGTGCCAGCAGCCGGGGACTAGCCCGAGGAGAGACCCAGTACTTC. Residues: CASSRGLARGETQYF. The chain is built from TRBV7-2 and TRBJ2-5; 9 bases are shared with TRBD2. In germline, CDR1 is SGHTA, CDR2 FQGNSA. J gave up 4 bases and V 5 bases, and 8 bases lay outside the gene matches. This CDR3 spans 15 amino acids.

The genes are TRBV18 and TRBJ1-1; 8 positions agree with TRBD1. The trim removed 3 bases at V and 6 bases at J, leaving 6 bases unmatched. CDR1 and CDR2 (germline): KGHSH, LQKENI. The CDR3 has 14 residues. The CDR3 nucleotides read TGTGCCAGCTCACCGGGACAGGAGGTGGCTGAAGCTTTCTTT. It is translated as CASSPGQEVAEAFF.

The chain has TRBV5-1 and TRBJ1-3, with D possibly being TRBD1 (6 bases). Germline V gene sequence: CDR1 SGHRS, CDR2 YFSETQ. The CDR3 covers 18 residues. The V and J ends lost 0 bases and 0 bases respectively, with 16 bases between them. This CDR3 reads CASSLGGLRGISGNTIYF. The CDR3 coding sequence is TGCGCCAGCAGCTTGGGGGGGCTTAGAGGTATCTCTGGAAACACCATATATTTT.

The CDR3 nucleotides are TGTGCCAGCAGCTTGTGGGACAGGGGAGAGACCCAGTACTTC. It encodes CASSLWDRGETQYF. The chain links TRBV7-6 to TRBJ2-5; 10 nucleotides agree with TRBD1. This CDR3 spans 14 amino acids. V shed 3 bases and J 4 bases; nucleotides not matched to a gene: 2. CDR1 is SGHVS and CDR2 is FNYEAQ in the germline V gene.

The CDR3: CASGRGRFEQYF. The CDR3 nucleotides read TGTGCCAGCGGCAGGGGGCGGTTCGAGCAGTACTTC. J is TRBJ2-7 and V is TRBV2; 8 bases map to TRBD1. This CDR3 spans 12 amino acids. Germline V gene data show CDR1 as SNHLY and CDR2 as FYNNEI. Losses at the gene ends were 8 bases for V and 6 bases for J; bases not matched to a gene: 6.

The chain couples TRBV9 to TRBJ2-7; D perhaps matches TRBD2 (7 bases). Looked up from germline, CDR1 is SGDLS and CDR2 is YYNGEE. Trimming cost V 3 bases and J 0 bases, with 16 bases left between them. This CDR3 has 16 residues. The CDR3 sequence: CASSEGGNGASYEQYF. CDR3 DNA: TGTGCCAGCAGCGAGGGGGGGAATGGCGCCTCCTACGAGCAGTACTTC. The complete variable domain, with remaining parts taken from reference TRBV9 and TRBJ2-7, reads DSGVTQTPKHLITATGQRVTLRCSPRSGDLSVYWYQQSLDQGLQFLIQYYNGEERAKGNILERFSAQQFPDLHSELNLSSLELGDSALYFCASSEGGNGASYEQYFGPGTRLTVT.

This clone has just one count. This chain joins TRBV5-1 and TRBJ2-1; 8 bases are a match to TRBD1. The CDR3 is 18 residues long. V gave up 0 bases and J gave up 5 bases; unmatched junction bases: 13. CDR1 is SGHRS, CDR2 YFSETQ, per germline. CDR3 nucleotides: TGCGCCAGCAGCTTGGGCAGGGGGCGTTTGGAATTGGACAATGAGCAGTTCTTC. It specifies CASSLGRGRLELDNEQFF.

The V call is TRBV6-6, the J call TRBJ1-5, with unresolved D. The V end lost 0 bases, the J end lost 4 bases, and 7 bases lay between the germline ends. Germline CDR1 reads MNHNY; CDR2 reads SVGAGI (reference sequence). The CDR3 consists of 14 residues. The CDR3 DNA is TGTGCCAGCAGTTACTCCGCAGGAAATCAGCCCCAGCATTTT. It translates to CASSYSAGNQPQHF.

The rearrangement links TRBV7-2 to TRBJ2-4; perhaps TRBD1 as D (5 bases). Germline V gives CDR1 SGHTA, CDR2 FQGNSA. The CDR3 sequence is 15 residues long. V lost 3 bases and J 7 bases, leaving 16 bases between the germline ends. The DNA of the CDR3 is TGTGCCAGCAGCTTGGTCAGGGTTGGGGCTAACATTCAGTACTTC. This encodes CASSLVRVGANIQYF.

The J gene is TRBJ1-1, the V gene TRBV28; 11 nucleotides agree with TRBD1. J gave up 11 bases and V 8 bases, and 16 bases lay outside the gene matches. Germline CDR1 MDHEN, CDR2 SYDVKM. This CDR3 is 15 amino acids long. The CDR3 DNA follows: TGTGCCAGCTCCGTATCGGGCTGGGGACAGGGGGGTGCTTTCTTT. Translated, it gives CASSVSGWGQGGAFF.

The chain has TRBV5-4 and TRBJ2-1; 9 bases fit TRBD2. The trim removed 4 bases at V and 0 bases at J, leaving 14 bases unmatched. Germline CDR1 SGHNT, CDR2 YYREEE (reference sequence). The CDR3 is 19 residues long. CDR3 nucleotide sequence: TGTGCCAGCAGCCCCAGGGGCCTAGCGGGGCATAGCTCCTACAATGAGCAGTTCTTC. Translating it yields CASSPRGLAGHSSYNEQFF.

This clone was counted between two and nine times. The chain combines TRBV4-3 with TRBJ1-2; tentatively, D is TRBD1 (6 bases). CDR1 is LGHNA, CDR2 YSLEER, per germline. Trimming removed 0 bases at V and 2 bases at J, with 10 bases between. The CDR3 spans 15 residues. DNA of the CDR3: TGCGCCAGCAGCCAAGAACTACAGGGCAACTATGGCTACACCTTC. Protein: CASSQELQGNYGYTF.

J is TRBJ1-1 and V is TRBV5-3; D gene unclear. TRBV5-3 is placed among ORFs of uncertain function. The CDR3 is made up of 13 amino acids. Trimming pared 3 bases from V and 1 base from J, leaving 7 bases between. In DNA, the CDR3 is TGTGCCAGAAGCTCGCAGGAGAACACTGAAGCTTTCTTT. Translated, it gives CARSSQENTEAFF.

The V and J genes are TRBV7-9 and TRBJ2-4; 7 nucleotides agree with TRBD1. V shed 0 bases and J 2 bases; nucleotides not matched to a gene: 7. Germline values: CDR1 SEHNR, CDR2 FQNEAQ (reference sequence). CDR3 length equals 17 residues. CDR3 in amino acids: CASSLARAGGPKNIQYF. The CDR3 region has the DNA TGTGCCAGCAGCTTAGCGAGGGCAGGGGGTCCCAAAAACATTCAGTACTTC.

The CDR3 coding sequence is TGTGCCAGCAGTGATGCCGGGGGGTCCAATGAGCAGTTCTTC. Translating it yields CASSDAGGSNEQFF. V usage is TRBV25-1 and J usage is TRBJ2-1; TRBD2 agrees at 7 bases. V lost 3 bases and J lost 6; bases outside the gene matches: 5. CDR1 is MGHDK, CDR2 SYGVNS, per germline. The CDR3 consists of 14 residues.

The V and J genes are TRBV28 and TRBJ2-3; D uncertain. The CDR3 runs 15 residues. Germline V gives CDR1 MDHEN, CDR2 SYDVKM. V was pared by 5 bases and J by 0 bases, with 12 bases between. The CDR3 here is CASSLPRQSTDTQYF. The CDR3 DNA reads as TGTGCCAGCAGTCTACCCCGTCAAAGCACAGATACGCAGTATTTT.

Worth noting for this clone: The junction differs from germline at one of its ends, possibly a read error. The sample has other DNA sequences that encode this CDR3 too. This chain connects TRBV18 to TRBJ1-6; D ambiguous. The germline CDR1 and CDR2 sequences are KGHSH and LQKENI. The length of the CDR3 is 15 residues. The CDR3 DNA sequence: TGTGCCAGCTCACCACTTCAGGTTTATAATTCCCCCCTCCACTTT. Translation: CASSPLQVYNSPLHF. The full variable domain, completed using reference TRBV18 and TRBJ1-6, is NAGVMQNPRHLVRRRGQEARLRCSPMKGHSHVYWYRQLPEEGLKFMVYLQKENIIDESGMPKERFSAEFPKEGPSILRIQQVVRGDSAAYFCASSPLQVYNSPLHFGNGTRLTVT.

This clone was counted only a few times. V gene TRBV29-1 combines with J gene TRBJ1-5; TRBD1 aligns across 8 bases. The trim removed 6 bases at V and 0 bases at J, leaving 4 bases unmatched. The germline V gene encodes CDR1 SQVTM and CDR2 ANQGSEA. The length of the CDR3 is 14 residues. CDR3 protein: CSVSGQASNQPQHF. As DNA, the CDR3 is TGCAGCGTATCGGGACAGGCTAGCAATCAGCCCCAGCATTTT.

The chain uses TRBV6-5 and TRBJ1-4, with D possibly TRBD1 on 5 matching bases. Deletions cut 6 bases from V and 7 bases from J, with 15 bases between. Germline V lookup: CDR1 MNHEY, CDR2 SVGAGI. The CDR3 extends over 14 amino acids. CDR3 region: CASSLQERGEKLFF. The CDR3 DNA sequence: TGTGCCAGCAGCCTACAGGAGCGCGGTGAAAAACTGTTTTTT.